This T cell receptor beta chain was retrieved from a study of monozygotic twins with inflammatory bowel disease. Regarding this clonotype: Its specificity is not known.

Study-wide results and limits: Since immunosuppressive treatments differed, patient repertoires may have gained added variability. Those with IBD had lower TCRbeta diversity (inverse Simpson) than their healthy co-twins did. Repertoire similarity did not differ between concordant and discordant twins, possibly owing to limited power.

CDR3 size: 13 residues. Germline CDR1 reads MDHEN; CDR2 reads SYDVKM. Following a re-call of the 5' RACE reads, TCRdb has one entry per CDR3 protein and lacks DNA. The table lists approximately 400,000 distinct CDR3 sequences. The sequenced sample consisted of blood. The chain uses TRBV28 and TRBJ2-2; TCRdb lists TRBD1, though no DNA is available to test this call. The sequence was collected from a human donor with ulcerative colitis or Crohn's disease, or a healthy co-twin of an affected twin (not recorded which). CDR3 region: CASRIGGTGELFF.